Each of the 2 T cell receptor beta chains below was sequenced from the same sample in a study of blood T cell repertoires in COVID-19. TCRdb keeps only in-frame clones here, not all; method: immunoSEQ multiplex PCR. This sample has some 9,900 clones, with roughly 87% found just once. The sample taken for sequencing was peripheral blood. Receptor source: a human donor in a cohort sampled during active COVID-19.

The chain joins TRBV6-4 to TRBJ2-3, with 12 nucleotides matching TRBD1. J lost 6 bases, V lost 2 bases, and 0 bases had no gene match. Germline V gene data show CDR1 as MRHNA and CDR2 as SNTAGT. The CDR3 has 14 residues. The CDR3 sequence: CASSDGTGGDTQYF. CDR3 DNA sequence: TGTGCCAGCAGTGACGGGACAGGGGGCGATACGCAGTATTTT.

The V and J genes are TRBV19 and TRBJ1-5, with a possible D match to TRBD1 (6 bases). CDR1 and CDR2 from the germline V gene are LNHDA and SQIVND (reference sequence). CDR3 size: 13 residues. The V end lost 6 bases, the J end lost 4 bases, and 10 bases lay between the germline ends. CDR3 bases: TGTGCCAGTAGCCCGGGACATAATCAGCCCCAGCATTTT. This encodes CASSPGHNQPQHF.